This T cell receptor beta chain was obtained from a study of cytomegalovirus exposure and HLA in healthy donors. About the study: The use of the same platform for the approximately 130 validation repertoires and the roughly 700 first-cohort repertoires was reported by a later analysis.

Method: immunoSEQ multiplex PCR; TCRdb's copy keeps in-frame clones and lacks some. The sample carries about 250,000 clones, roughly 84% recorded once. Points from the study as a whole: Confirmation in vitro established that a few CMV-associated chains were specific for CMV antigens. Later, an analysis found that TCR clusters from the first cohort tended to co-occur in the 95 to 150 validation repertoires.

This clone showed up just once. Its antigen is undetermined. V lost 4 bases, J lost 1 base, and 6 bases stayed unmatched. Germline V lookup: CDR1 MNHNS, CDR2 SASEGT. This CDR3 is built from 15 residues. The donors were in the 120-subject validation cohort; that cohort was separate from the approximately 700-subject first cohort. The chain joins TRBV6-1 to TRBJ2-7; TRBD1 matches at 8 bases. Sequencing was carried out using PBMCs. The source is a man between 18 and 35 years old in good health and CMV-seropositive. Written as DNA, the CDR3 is TGTGCCAGCAGTGTTGAGGACAGGGTGTCCTACGAGCAGTACTTC. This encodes CASSVEDRVSYEQYF.